One T cell receptor beta chain is described in this entry. The antigen remains unidentified. Treatment described: 15 to 20 received Ad26.COV2.S at low or high dose, single or two shots; about 5 received placebo; per-sample allocation not given. The samples were gathered on day 63 after the first injection of vaccine or placebo. The sample is drawn from a study of Ad26.COV2.S vaccination and SARS-CoV-2 variants. Whole-study findings and limits: The authors reported substantial breadth in spike-specific CD8+ and CD4+ T cell responses after vaccination. Total T cell responses were possibly underestimated by TCR breadth and depth analyses. Non-spike TCR breadth was similar in vaccine and placebo recipients.

Per germline, CDR1 SGHDN and CDR2 FVKESK. The length of the CDR3 is 15 residues. Trimming took off 0 bases at V and 0 bases at J, with 8 bases between the two ends. Sequencing was performed with immunoSEQ multiplex PCR; in TCRdb, only in-frame clones are kept and a portion is missing. The sample shows 410,000 or so clones, 92% of them seen only once. The sequence derives from a person aged 18-60 years who received the Ad26.COV2.S COVID-19 vaccine or a placebo. This sequence joins TRBV14 and TRBJ1-1, with D perhaps matching TRBD1 (5 bases). Sample: peripheral blood, taken in a trial of Ad26.COV2.S vaccine versus placebo. CDR3 sequence: CASSQEEGVNTEAFF. The CDR3 DNA reads TGTGCCAGCAGCCAAGAAGAAGGGGTGAACACTGAAGCTTTCTTT.